The clone carrying this T cell receptor (beta chain) was observed a few times. Its specificity is unknown. After removal of 8 bases from V and 5 bases from J, the junction contained 4 bases not matched to a gene. Looked up from germline, CDR1 is KGHDR and CDR2 is SFDVKD. The CDR3 covers 13 residues. The data belong to a study of T-cell reconstitution after alpha-beta-depleted transplantation in children. Study-wide results and limits: Surviving recipient cells, namely T cells and thymic progenitors, were the source of high day-60 TCRbeta diversity in some patients. Diversity and T-cell counts at one year after transplant derived mostly from new T cells. There were reportedly several hundred expanded graft clones from which alpha-beta T cells came about two months after transplant.

Library preparation (for TCRbeta) was performed with unique molecular identifiers. MiXCR, run by TCRdb on the PCR reads, gives a single entry per CDR3 protein. The table lists about 580,000 distinct CDR3 sequences, roughly 30% of them singletons. The receptor's source is a boy under three years old with Wiskott-Aldrich syndrome, due to receive a stem cell transplant. The sample in question was PBMCs, obtained before TCRalphabeta/CD19-depleted stem cell transplant. The rearrangement uses TRBV24-1 and TRBJ2-3; TRBD2 matches 9 bases. The CDR3 sequence is CATKASGEDTQYF. CDR3 sequence (DNA): TGTGCCACCAAGGCTAGCGGGGAAGATACGCAGTATTTT.